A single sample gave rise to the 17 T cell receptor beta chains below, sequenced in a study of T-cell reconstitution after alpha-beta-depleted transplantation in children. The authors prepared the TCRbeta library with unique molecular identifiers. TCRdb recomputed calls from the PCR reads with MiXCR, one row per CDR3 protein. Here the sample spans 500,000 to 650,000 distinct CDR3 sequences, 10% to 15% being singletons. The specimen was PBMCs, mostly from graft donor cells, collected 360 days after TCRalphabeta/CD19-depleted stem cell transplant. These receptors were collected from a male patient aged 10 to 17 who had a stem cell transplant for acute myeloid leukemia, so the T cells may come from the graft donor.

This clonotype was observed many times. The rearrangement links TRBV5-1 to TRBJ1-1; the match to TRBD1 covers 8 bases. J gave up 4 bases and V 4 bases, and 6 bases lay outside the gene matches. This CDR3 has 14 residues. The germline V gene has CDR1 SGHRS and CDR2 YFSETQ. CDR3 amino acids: CASSPAQGATEAFF. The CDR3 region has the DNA TGCGCCAGCAGCCCGGCCCAGGGGGCCACTGAAGCTTTCTTT.

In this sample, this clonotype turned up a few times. In DNA, the CDR3 is TGTGCCAGCAGTTTTTCGTTAGAGCAGTACTTC. Its protein product is CASSFSLEQYF. The chain employs TRBV12-3 or TRBV12-4 and TRBJ2-7, with D unclear. Trimming pared 3 bases from V and 7 bases from J, leaving 7 bases between. The CDR3 consists of 11 residues.

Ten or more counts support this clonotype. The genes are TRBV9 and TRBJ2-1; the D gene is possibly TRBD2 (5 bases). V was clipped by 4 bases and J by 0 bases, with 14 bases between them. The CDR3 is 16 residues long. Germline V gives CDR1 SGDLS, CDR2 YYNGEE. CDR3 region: CASSLRVFSSYNEQFF. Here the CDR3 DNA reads TGTGCCAGCAGCTTGCGGGTCTTCAGCTCCTACAATGAGCAGTTCTTC.

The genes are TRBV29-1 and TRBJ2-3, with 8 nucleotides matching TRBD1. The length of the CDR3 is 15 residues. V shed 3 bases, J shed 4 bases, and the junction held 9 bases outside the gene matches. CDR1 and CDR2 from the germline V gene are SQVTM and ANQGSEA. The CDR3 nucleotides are TGCAGCGTTGATCTCGGACAGGGTGTCCCAGATACGCAGTATTTT. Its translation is CSVDLGQGVPDTQYF.

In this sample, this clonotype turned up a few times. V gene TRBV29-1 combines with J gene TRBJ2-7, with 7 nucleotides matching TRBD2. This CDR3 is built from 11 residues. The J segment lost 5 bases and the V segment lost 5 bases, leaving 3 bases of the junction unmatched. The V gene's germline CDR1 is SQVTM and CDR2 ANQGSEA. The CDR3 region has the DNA TGCAGCGTTCGGGGGGTCAACGAGCAGTACTTC. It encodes CSVRGVNEQYF.

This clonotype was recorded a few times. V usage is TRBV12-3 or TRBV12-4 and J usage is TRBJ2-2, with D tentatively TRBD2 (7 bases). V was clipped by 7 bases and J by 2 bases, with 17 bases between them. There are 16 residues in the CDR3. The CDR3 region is CASTNRAGVNTGELFF. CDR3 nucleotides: TGTGCCAGCACCAACAGGGCGGGAGTTAACACCGGGGAGCTGTTTTTT.

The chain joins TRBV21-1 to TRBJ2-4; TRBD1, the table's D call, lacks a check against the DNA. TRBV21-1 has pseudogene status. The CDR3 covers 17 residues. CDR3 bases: TGTGCCAGCAGCAAAGTCTGGGGACACGAGACCAAAAACATTCAGTACTTC. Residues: CASSKVWGHETKNIQYF.

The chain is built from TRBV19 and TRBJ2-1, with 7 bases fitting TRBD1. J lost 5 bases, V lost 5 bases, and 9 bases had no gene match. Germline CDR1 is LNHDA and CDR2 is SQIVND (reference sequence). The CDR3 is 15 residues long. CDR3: CASSPPGQRNNEQFF. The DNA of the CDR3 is TGTGCCAGTAGTCCCCCGGGACAGCGAAACAATGAGCAGTTCTTC.

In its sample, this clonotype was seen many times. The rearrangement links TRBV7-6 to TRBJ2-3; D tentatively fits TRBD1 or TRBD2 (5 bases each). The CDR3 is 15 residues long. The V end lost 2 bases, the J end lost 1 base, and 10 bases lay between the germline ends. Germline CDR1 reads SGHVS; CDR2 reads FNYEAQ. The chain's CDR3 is CASSLSSGRTDTQYF. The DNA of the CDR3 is TGTGCCAGCAGCTTAAGTTCGGGACGCACAGATACGCAGTATTTT.

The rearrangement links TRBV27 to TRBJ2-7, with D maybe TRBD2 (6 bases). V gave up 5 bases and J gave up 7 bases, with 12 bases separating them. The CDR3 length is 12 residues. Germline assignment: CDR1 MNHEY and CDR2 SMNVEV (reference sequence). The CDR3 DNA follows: TGTGCCAGCAGTCTAAATGGGGGGGAGCAGTACTTC. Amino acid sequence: CASSLNGGEQYF.

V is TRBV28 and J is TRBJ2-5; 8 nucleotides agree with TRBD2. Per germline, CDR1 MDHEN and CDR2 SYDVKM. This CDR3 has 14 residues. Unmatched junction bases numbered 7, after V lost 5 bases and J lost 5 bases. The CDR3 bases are TGTGCCAGCAGTCCCTATAGCGGGATGGAGACCCAGTACTTC. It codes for CASSPYSGMETQYF.

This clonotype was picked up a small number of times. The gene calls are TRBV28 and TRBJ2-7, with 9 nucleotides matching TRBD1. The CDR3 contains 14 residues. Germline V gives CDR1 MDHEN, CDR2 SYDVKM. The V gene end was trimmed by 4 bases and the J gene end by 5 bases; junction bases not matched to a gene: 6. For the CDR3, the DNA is TGTGCCAGCAGTTCCCGACAGGGGGTCCACGAGCAGTACTTC. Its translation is CASSSRQGVHEQYF.

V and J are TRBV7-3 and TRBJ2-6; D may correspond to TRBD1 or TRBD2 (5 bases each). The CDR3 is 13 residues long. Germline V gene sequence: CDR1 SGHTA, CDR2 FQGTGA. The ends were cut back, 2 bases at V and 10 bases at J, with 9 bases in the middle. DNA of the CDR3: TGTGCCAGCAGCTTATTGGGACGAAACGTCCTGACTTTC. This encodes CASSLLGRNVLTF.

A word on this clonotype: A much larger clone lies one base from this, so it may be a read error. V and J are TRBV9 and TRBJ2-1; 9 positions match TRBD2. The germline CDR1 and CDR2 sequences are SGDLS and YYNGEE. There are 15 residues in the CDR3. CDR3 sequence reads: CATSVGTSWYNEQFF. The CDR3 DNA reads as TGTGCCACCAGCGTAGGGACTAGCTGGTACAATGAGCAGTTCTTC.

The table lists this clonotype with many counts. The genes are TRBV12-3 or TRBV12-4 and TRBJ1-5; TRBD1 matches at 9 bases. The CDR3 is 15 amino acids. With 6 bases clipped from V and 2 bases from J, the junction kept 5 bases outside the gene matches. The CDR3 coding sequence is TGTGCCAGCAGCCCGGGACAGGGAGGCAATCAGCCCCAGCATTTT. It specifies CASSPGQGGNQPQHF.

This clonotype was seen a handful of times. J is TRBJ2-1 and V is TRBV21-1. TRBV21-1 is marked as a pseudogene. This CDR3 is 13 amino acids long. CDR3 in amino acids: CASSKDARNEQFF. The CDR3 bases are TGTGCCAGCAGCAAAGACGCCCGAAATGAGCAGTTCTTC.

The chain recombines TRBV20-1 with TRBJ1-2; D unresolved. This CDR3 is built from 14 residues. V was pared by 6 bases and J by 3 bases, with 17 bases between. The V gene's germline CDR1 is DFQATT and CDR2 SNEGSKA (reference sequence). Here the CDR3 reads CSAASLLRDYGYTF. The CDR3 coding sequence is TGCAGTGCCGCCTCTCTCCTGAGGGACTATGGCTACACCTTC.